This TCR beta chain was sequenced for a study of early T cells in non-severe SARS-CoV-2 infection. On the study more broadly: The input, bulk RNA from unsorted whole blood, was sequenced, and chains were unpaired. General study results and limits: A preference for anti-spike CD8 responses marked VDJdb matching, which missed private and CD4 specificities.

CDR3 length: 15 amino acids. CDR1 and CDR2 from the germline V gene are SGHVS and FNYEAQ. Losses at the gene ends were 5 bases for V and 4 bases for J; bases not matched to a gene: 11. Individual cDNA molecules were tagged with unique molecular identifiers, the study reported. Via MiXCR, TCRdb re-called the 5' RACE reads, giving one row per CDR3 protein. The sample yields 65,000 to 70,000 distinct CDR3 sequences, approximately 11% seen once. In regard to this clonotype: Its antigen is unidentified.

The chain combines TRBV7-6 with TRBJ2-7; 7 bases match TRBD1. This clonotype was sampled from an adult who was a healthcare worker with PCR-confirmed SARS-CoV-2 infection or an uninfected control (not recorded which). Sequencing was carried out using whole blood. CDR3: CASSEETGRRYEQYF. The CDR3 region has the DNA TGTGCCAGCAGCGAAGAGACAGGGCGTCGGTACGAGCAGTACTTC.